This T cell receptor beta chain was captured in a study of shared clonotypes between healthy human individuals. On the study more broadly: The donors, two women and a few men, were aged 18 to 49.

Study findings and constraints: Some clonotypes were shared by all four sorted-subset donors, while others were not shared. The non-shared ones had lower generation probabilities than the shared ones.

About this clone itself: The target antigen is unknown.

Genomic DNA per cell subset filled all wells of several immunoSEQ plates. Sequenced by immunoSEQ multiplex PCR; TCRdb stores in-frame clones only, minus some. In the table there are over a million clones, approximately 78% of which are singletons. Germline-derived CDR1 and CDR2 are SGHAT and FQNNGV. V dropped 5 bases and J dropped 2 bases, with 22 bases sitting between them. This CDR3 is built from 17 residues. The sample was memory CD4+ T cells from PBMCs. Subset defined: CD45RA-negative fraction. This TCR was recovered from a man between 18 and 29 years old in good health. Some clones in this sample may be carry-over from other donors' samples. The gene calls are TRBV11-2 and TRBJ2-7, with D tentatively TRBD2 (5 bases). This chain's CDR3 is CASSPTSADGVTYEQYF. CDR3 bases: TGTGCCAGCAGCCCCACCTCTGCGGACGGGGTAACCTACGAGCAGTACTTC.